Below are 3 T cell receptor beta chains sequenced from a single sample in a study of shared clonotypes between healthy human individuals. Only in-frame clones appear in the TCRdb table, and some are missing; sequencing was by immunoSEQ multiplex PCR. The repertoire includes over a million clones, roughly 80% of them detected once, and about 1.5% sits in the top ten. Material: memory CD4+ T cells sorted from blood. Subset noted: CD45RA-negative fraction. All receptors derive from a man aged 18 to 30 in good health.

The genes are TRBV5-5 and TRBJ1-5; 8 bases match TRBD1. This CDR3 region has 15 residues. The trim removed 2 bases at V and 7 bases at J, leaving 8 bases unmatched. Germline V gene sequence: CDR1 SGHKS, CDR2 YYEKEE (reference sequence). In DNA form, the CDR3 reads TGTGCCAGCAGCTTTGAGGACAGGGTGGACCAGCCCCAGCATTTT. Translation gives CASSFEDRVDQPQHF.

The CDR3 loop is CASRQGRNGYTF. The DNA of the CDR3 is TGTGCCAGCAGACAGGGGAGGAATGGCTACACCTTC. The V gene is TRBV6-1, the J gene TRBJ1-2, with 7 bases fitting TRBD1. V shed 6 bases and J 6 bases; nucleotides not matched to a gene: 4. Per the germline V gene, CDR1 is MNHNS and CDR2 is SASEGT. The CDR3 is 12 residues long.

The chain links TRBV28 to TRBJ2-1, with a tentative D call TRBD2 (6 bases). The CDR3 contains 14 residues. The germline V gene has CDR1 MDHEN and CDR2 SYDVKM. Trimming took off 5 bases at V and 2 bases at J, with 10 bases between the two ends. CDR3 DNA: TGTGCCAGCAGTCCGGGGGTCCCCTACAATGAGCAGTTCTTC. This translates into CASSPGVPYNEQFF.